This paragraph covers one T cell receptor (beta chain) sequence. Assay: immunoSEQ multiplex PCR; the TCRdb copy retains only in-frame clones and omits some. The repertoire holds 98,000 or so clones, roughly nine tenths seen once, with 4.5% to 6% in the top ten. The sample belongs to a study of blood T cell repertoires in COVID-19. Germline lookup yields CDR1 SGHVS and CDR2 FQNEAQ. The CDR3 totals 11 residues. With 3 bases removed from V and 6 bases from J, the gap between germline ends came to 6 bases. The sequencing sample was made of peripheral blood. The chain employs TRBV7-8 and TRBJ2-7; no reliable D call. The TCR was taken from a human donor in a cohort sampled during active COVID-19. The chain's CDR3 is CASSLRFEQYF. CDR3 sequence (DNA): TGTGCCAGCAGCTTGAGATTCGAGCAGTACTTC.